The rows below give T cell receptor beta chains drawn from one sample of a study of T cells in Graves' hyperthyroidism and ophthalmopathy. MiXCR, run by TCRdb on the multiplex PCR reads, gives a single entry per CDR3 protein. This table holds around 360,000 distinct CDR3 sequences, approximately 14% found once. What was sequenced was blood. Receptors originate from a woman in her fifties or sixties with Graves' ophthalmopathy. CDR3s include the opening cysteine and the closing phenylalanine or tryptophan. The D gene is left open where the match is weak. Not all rows give a size; the values are once, few, many and, for expanded clones, a class.

TRBV20-1	TRBJ2-3	TRBD2	.	TGCAGTGCTAGAGCCTTAAGGCGGGGGGCTAGCACAGATACGCAGTATTTT	CSARALRRGASTDTQYF
TRBV28	TRBJ2-1	.	many	TGTGCCAGCAGTTTATCTCTTGAGCAGTTCTTC	CASSLSLEQFF
TRBV7-8	TRBJ2-2	.	many	TGTGCCAGCAGCTTGGAAGGGAGAGGGACCGGGGAGCTGTTTTTT	CASSLEGRGTGELFF
TRBV7-6	TRBJ2-1	TRBD2	few	TGTGCCAGCAGCCAAACGGTGACTAGCGGGAATAAGTTCTTC	CASSQTVTSGNKFF
TRBV5-4	TRBJ1-5	.	.	TGTGCCAGCAGCTTGGGAGGGGGGGATCAGCCCCAGCATTTT	CASSLGGGDQPQHF
TRBV19	TRBJ1-2	.	.	TGTGCCAGCAGGCTCGGGGTAGGATATGGCTACACCTTC	CASRLGVGYGYTF
TRBV7-3	TRBJ2-1	TRBD1	.	TGTGCCAGCAGCTTCCCCTCTGGACAGGGGGCAACCGGGGAGCAGGAGCAGTTCTTC	CASSFPSGQGATGEQEQFF
TRBV29-1	TRBJ2-5	.	.	TGCAGCGTTGAACCTGGGAAGACCCAGTACTTC	CSVEPGKTQYF
TRBV6-1	TRBJ2-2	TRBD2	many	TGTGCCAGCAATGCGGGGGACACCGGGGAGCTGTTTTTT	CASNAGDTGELFF
TRBV7-9	TRBJ2-7	.	many	TGTGCCAGCAGCCCGGACCTTAGTGGGGAGCAGTACTTC	CASSPDLSGEQYF
TRBV7-2	TRBJ2-5	TRBD1	many	TGTGCCAGCAGCTTGGACAGGGTTCAGACCCAGTACTTC	CASSLDRVQTQYF
TRBV5-1	TRBJ2-1	.	many	TGCGCCAGCAGCGTACAGGGCCTTTCCTACAATGAGCAGTTCTTC	CASSVQGLSYNEQFF
TRBV5-1	TRBJ2-7	.	many	TGCGCCAGCAGCCTGGGGACATCCAACTACGAGCAGTACTTC	CASSLGTSNYEQYF
TRBV20-1	TRBJ2-7	.	.	TGCAGTGCATCAAGGACTGAGCCGGCCTACGAGCAGTACTTC	CSASRTEPAYEQYF
TRBV2	TRBJ2-7	.	.	TGTGCCAGCAGTACTCCCGCTAGCGAGGGACTCTCCTACGAGCAGTACTTC	CASSTPASEGLSYEQYF
TRBV12-3/TRBV12-4	TRBJ1-1	TRBD1	many	TGTGCCAGCAGTTCGGGACAGGGGTTTGAAGCTTTCTTT	CASSSGQGFEAFF
TRBV28	TRBJ1-2	.	.	TGTGCCAGCAGTGGACTCAACTATGGCTACACCTTC	CASSGLNYGYTF
TRBV2	TRBJ1-1	.	.	TGTGCCAGCAGATTTACTGACAGCCACACTGAAGCTTTCTTT	CASRFTDSHTEAFF
TRBV20-1	TRBJ1-2	TRBD1	few	TGCAGTGCTAGAGAGCGGACAGGGGTCAGTTGGGGGTATGGCTACACCTTC	CSARERTGVSWGYGYTF
TRBV6-2/TRBV6-3	TRBJ2-3	TRBD2	.	TGTGCCAGCAGTGGCGGGAGGGCCAGAACAGATACGCAGTATTTT	CASSGGRARTDTQYF
TRBV7-9	TRBJ1-5	.	many	TGTGCCAGCAGCTCCCCGGGGTTTGGCAATCAGCCCCAGCATTTT	CASSSPGFGNQPQHF
TRBV28	TRBJ2-1	TRBD1	.	TGTGCCAGCAGGATTTGGGGACAGGGCGATGAGCAGTTCTTC	CASRIWGQGDEQFF
TRBV20-1	TRBJ2-1	TRBD1	many	TGCAGTGCTAGCTCGGCAGGGGGCGGCCCTTGGGGCTACAATGAGCAGTTCTTC	CSASSAGGGPWGYNEQFF
TRBV28	TRBJ1-2	.	many	TGTGCCAGCAGTTTCGGCATCAGTGGCTACACCTTC	CASSFGISGYTF
TRBV3-1	TRBJ1-2	.	.	TGTGCCAGCAGCCAAGGGACTTCGCCCCTCTATGGCTACACCTTC	CASSQGTSPLYGYTF
TRBV13	TRBJ2-2	TRBD2	few	TGTGCCAGCAGGACTAGCGGGAGTCGGCGGGAGCTGTTTTTT	CASRTSGSRRELFF
TRBV2	TRBJ1-5	.	.	TGTGCCAGCAGTGATGGTTGGGACCCAGAGGACCAGCCCCAGCATTTT	CASSDGWDPEDQPQHF
TRBV2	TRBJ2-1	.	many	TGTGCCAGCAGGGCCGGGGGCGGAGGGCCCTACAATGAGCAGTTCTTC	CASRAGGGGPYNEQFF
TRBV20-1	TRBJ2-1	.	.	TGCAGTGCCTCTACTCCCAATGAGCAGTTCTTC	CSASTPNEQFF
TRBV12-3/TRBV12-4	TRBJ1-5	TRBD1	.	TGTGCCAGCAGTAAACAACCCGGGACAGCTCTAAATCAGCCCCAGCATTTT	CASSKQPGTALNQPQHF
TRBV6-1	TRBJ2-1	TRBD2	many	TGTGCCAGCAGTTCAGGACAGGTCACTAGCGGGAGGAGGAATGAGCAGTTCTTC	CASSSGQVTSGRRNEQFF
TRBV3-1	TRBJ2-1	.	many	TGTGCCAGCAGCCAGGTTTATGGGGGTCCGTACAATGAGCAGTTCTTC	CASSQVYGGPYNEQFF
TRBV2	TRBJ1-1	.	many	TGTGCCAGCCTCCGGGGGAATATTGAAGCTTTCTTT	CASLRGNIEAFF
TRBV30	TRBJ2-2	.	many	TGTGCCTCCCCCGGACAACAGAACACCGGGGAGCTGTTTTTT	CASPGQQNTGELFF
TRBV6-2/TRBV6-3	TRBJ2-7	TRBD2	few	TGTGCCAGCAGTTACGTCTCTAGCGGCATGATGGAGCAGTACTTC	CASSYVSSGMMEQYF
TRBV29-1	TRBJ2-5	.	few	TGCAGCGTGGGGGGACTCCCGTACCAAGAGACCCAGTACTTC	CSVGGLPYQETQYF
TRBV9	TRBJ2-7	TRBD2	many	TGTGCCAGCAGCGTAGTTCCAGCGGGAGTTAGCGAGCAGTACTTC	CASSVVPAGVSEQYF
TRBV20-1	TRBJ2-7	TRBD2	many	TGCAGTGTTAACCCCCTAGCGGGAGTCAGGTTGAGCGAGCAGTACTTC	CSVNPLAGVRLSEQYF
TRBV6-5	TRBJ2-1	.	few	TGTGCCAGCAGTTACTCGGCCCGGGAGCAGTTCTTC	CASSYSAREQFF
TRBV6-6	TRBJ1-2	TRBD1	.	TGTGCCAGCAGTTACGCGACAGGGGAGAGGAGTGGCTACACCTTC	CASSYATGERSGYTF